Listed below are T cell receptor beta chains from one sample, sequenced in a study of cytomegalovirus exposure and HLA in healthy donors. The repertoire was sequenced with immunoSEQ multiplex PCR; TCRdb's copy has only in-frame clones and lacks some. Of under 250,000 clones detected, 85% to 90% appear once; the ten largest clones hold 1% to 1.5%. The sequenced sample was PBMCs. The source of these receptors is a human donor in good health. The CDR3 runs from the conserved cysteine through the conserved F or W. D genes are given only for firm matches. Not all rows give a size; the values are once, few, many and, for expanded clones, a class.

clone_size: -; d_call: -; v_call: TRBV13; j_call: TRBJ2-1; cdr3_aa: CASSSPVSGGYNEQFF; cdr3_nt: TGTGCCAGCAGCTCCCCCGTTAGCGGAGGGTACAATGAGCAGTTCTTC
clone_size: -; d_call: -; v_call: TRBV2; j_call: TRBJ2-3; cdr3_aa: CASSEFRVRTDTQYF; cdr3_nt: TGTGCCAGCAGTGAGTTCAGGGTCCGCACAGATACGCAGTATTTT
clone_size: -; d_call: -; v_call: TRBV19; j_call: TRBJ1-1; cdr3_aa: CASRSMGGNTEAFF; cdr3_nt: TGTGCCAGTAGATCCATGGGAGGGAACACTGAAGCTTTCTTT
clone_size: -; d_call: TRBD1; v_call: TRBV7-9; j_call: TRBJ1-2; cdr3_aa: CASSLGQGYGYTF; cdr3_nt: TGTGCCAGCAGCTTAGGACAGGGCTATGGCTACACCTTC
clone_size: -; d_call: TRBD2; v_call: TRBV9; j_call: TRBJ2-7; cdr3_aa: CASSVAGVSPYEQYF; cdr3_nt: TGTGCCAGCAGCGTGGCGGGAGTCTCCCCCTACGAGCAGTACTTC
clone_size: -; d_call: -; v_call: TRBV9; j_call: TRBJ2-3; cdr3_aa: CASSVGVGETDTQYF; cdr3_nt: TGTGCCAGCAGCGTAGGAGTGGGAGAAACAGATACGCAGTATTTT
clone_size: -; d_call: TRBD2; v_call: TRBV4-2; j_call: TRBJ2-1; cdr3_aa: CASSLGGSGRANEQFF; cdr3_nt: TGTGCCAGCAGCCTGGGCGGGAGCGGGAGGGCCAATGAGCAGTTCTTC
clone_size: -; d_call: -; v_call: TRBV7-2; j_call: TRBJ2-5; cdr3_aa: CASVPLSRDLETQYF; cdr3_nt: TGTGCCAGCGTGCCTCTCTCGCGGGACCTAGAGACCCAGTACTTC
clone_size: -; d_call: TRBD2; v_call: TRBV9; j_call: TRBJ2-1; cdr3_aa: CASSGSTSGRGHEQFF; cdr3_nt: TGTGCCAGCAGCGGATCGACTAGCGGGAGAGGGCATGAGCAGTTCTTC
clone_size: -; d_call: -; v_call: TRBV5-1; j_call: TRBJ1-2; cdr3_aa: CASSLAGTWAGDGYTF; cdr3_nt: TGCGCCAGCAGCTTGGCCGGAACGTGGGCAGGGGATGGCTACACCTTC
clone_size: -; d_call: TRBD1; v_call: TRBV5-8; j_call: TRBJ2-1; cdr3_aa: CASSPGQGIGDSYNEQFF; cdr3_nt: TGTGCCAGCAGCCCGGGACAGGGGATTGGAGACTCCTACAATGAGCAGTTCTTC
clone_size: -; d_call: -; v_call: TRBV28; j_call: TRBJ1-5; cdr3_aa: CASSPYRDQPQHF; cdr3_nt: TGTGCCAGCAGTCCGTACCGAGATCAGCCCCAGCATTTT
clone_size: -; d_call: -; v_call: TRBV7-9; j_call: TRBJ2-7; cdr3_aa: CSSSLSHYEQYF; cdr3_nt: TGTTCCAGCAGCTTGTCCCACTACGAGCAGTACTTC
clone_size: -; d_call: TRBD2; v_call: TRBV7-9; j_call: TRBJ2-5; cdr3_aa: CASTDTGGRVMTQYF; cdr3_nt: TGTGCCAGCACCGACACGGGGGGGCGGGTGATGACCCAGTACTTC
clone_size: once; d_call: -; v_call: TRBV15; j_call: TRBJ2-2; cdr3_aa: CATSTGRRVWTGELFF; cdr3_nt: TGTGCCACCAGCACGGGTAGGAGGGTTTGGACCGGGGAGCTGTTTTTT
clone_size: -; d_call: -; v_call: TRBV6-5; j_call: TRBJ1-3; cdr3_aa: CASRKGSENTIYF; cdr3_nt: TGTGCCAGCAGGAAGGGGTCCGAAAACACCATATATTTT
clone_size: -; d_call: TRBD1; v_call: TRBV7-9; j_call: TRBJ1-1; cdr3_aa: CASSLDRGLAAEAFF; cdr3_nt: TGTGCCAGCAGCTTGGACAGGGGGCTGGCGGCGGAAGCTTTCTTT
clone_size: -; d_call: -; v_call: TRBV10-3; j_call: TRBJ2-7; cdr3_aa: CAISGDGSLYEQYF; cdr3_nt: TGTGCCATCAGTGGGGACGGGAGTCTTTACGAGCAGTACTTC
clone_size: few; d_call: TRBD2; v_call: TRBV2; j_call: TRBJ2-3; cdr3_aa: CASSETSVNFYTQYF; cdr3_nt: TGTGCCAGCAGTGAGACTAGCGTAAACTTTTATACGCAGTATTTT
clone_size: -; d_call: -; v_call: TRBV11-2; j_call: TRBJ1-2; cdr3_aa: CASSPQQGGGYGYTF; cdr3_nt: TGTGCCAGCAGCCCCCAACAGGGCGGTGGGTATGGCTACACCTTC
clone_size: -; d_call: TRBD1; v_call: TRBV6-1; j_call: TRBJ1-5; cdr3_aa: CASSESRSTGLYSNQPQHF; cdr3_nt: TGTGCCAGCAGTGAATCTCGTTCGACAGGGCTTTATAGCAATCAGCCCCAGCATTTT
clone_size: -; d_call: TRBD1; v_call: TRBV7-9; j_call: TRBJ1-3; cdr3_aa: CASSIDRANTIYF; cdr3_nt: TGTGCCAGCAGCATCGACAGGGCGAACACCATATATTTT
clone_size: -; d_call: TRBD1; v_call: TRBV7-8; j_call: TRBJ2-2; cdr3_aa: CASSSTGGDSGELFF; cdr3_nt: TGTGCCAGCAGTTCTACAGGGGGCGATTCCGGGGAGCTGTTTTTT
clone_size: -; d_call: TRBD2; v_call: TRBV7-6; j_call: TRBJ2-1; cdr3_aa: CASSLRGGTSRSNEQFF; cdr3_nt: TGTGCCAGCAGCTTACGTGGCGGGACTAGCAGATCTAATGAGCAGTTCTTC
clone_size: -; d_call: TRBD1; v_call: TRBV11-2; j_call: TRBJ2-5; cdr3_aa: CASSLIRDRGRRETQYF; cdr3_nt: TGTGCCAGCAGCTTAATCCGGGACAGGGGCCGTAGGGAGACCCAGTACTTC
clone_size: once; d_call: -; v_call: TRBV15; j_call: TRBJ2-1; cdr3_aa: CATSSRTGSDEQFF; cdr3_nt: TGTGCCACCAGCTCGCGAACAGGGTCTGATGAGCAGTTCTTC
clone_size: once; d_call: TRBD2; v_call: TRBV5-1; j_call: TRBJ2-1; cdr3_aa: CASSLAGVYNEQFF; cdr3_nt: TGCGCCAGCAGCTTAGCGGGAGTCTACAATGAGCAGTTCTTC
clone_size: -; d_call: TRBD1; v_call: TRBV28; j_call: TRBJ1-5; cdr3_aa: CASSTGVGDQPQHF; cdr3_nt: TGTGCCAGCAGCACAGGGGTCGGGGATCAGCCCCAGCATTTT
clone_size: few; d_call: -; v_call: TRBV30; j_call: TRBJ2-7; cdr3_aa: CAWSSGSGEQYF; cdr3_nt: TGTGCCTGGAGTTCAGGGTCAGGCGAGCAGTACTTC
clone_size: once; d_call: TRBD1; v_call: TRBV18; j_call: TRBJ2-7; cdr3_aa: CASSSTGFEQYF; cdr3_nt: TGTGCCAGCTCATCGACAGGGTTCGAGCAGTACTTC
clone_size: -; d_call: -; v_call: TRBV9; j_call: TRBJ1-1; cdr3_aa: CASSVDGKSNTEAFF; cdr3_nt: TGTGCCAGCAGCGTCGACGGGAAATCCAACACTGAAGCTTTCTTT
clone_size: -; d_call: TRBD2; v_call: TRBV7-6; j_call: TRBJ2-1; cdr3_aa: CASSTNSGRAGNEQFF; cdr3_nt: TGTGCCAGCAGCACTAATAGCGGGAGGGCCGGGAATGAGCAGTTCTTC
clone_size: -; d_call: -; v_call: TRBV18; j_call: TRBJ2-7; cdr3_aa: CASSPPNSPYEQYF; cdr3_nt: TGTGCCAGCTCACCACCGAACAGTCCCTACGAGCAGTACTTC
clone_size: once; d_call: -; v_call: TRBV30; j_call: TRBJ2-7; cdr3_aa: CAWSADSSYEQYF; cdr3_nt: TGTGCCTGGAGCGCCGACAGTTCCTACGAGCAGTACTTC
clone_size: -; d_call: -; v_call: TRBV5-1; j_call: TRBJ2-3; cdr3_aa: CASSLRDTQYF; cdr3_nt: TGCGCCAGCAGCTTGCGGGATACGCAGTATTTT
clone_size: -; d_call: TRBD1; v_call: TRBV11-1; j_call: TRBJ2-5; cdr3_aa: CASSLGGTAETQYF; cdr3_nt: TGTGCCAGCAGCTTAGGGGGGACAGCAGAGACCCAGTACTTC
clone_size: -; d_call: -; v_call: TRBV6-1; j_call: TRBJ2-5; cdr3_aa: CASRRTLGGGETQYF; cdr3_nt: TGTGCCAGCAGAAGGACTCTGGGAGGAGGAGAGACCCAGTACTTC
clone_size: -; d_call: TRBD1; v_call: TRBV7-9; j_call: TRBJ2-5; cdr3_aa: CASSSRFGTGQETQYF; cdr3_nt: TGTGCCAGCAGCTCAAGGTTCGGGACAGGGCAAGAGACCCAGTACTTC
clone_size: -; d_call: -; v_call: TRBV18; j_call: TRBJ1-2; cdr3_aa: CASSPNEIKQSYGYTF; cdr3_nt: TGTGCCAGCTCACCCAACGAAATAAAACAGTCTTATGGCTACACCTTC
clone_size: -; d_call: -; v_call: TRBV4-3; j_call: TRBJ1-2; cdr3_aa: CASSPWPREDNYGYTF; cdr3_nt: TGCGCCAGCAGTCCCTGGCCCAGGGAGGATAACTATGGCTACACCTTC
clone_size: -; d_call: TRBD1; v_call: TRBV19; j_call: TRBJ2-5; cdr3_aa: CASSRSGTGGQYF; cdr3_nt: TGTGCCAGTAGTCGTTCCGGGACAGGGGGCCAGTACTTC
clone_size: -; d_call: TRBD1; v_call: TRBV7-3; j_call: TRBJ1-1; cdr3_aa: CASSSSGQGRTEAFF; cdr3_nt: TGTGCCAGCAGCTCCTCGGGACAGGGAAGGACTGAAGCTTTCTTT
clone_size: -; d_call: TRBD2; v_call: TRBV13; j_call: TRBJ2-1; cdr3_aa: CASSSRWGSGSLYNEQFF; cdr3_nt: TGTGCCAGCAGCTCCCGTTGGGGTAGCGGGAGCCTATACAATGAGCAGTTCTTC
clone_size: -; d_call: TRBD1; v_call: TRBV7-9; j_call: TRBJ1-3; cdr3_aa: CASSDGQGRNTIYF; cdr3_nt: TGTGCCAGCAGCGATGGACAGGGAAGGAACACCATATATTTT
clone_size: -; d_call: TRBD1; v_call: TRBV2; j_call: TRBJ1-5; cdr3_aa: CASTQGSHQPQHF; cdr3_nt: TGTGCCAGCACACAGGGGTCACATCAGCCCCAGCATTTT
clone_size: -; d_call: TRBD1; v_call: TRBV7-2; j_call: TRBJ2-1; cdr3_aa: CASSSTGYGNEQFF; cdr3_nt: TGTGCCAGCAGCTCGACAGGGTATGGCAATGAGCAGTTCTTC
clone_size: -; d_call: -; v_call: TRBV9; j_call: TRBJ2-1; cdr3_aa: CASSVGGTYNEQFF; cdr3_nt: TGTGCCAGCAGCGTAGGCGGTACTTACAATGAGCAGTTCTTC
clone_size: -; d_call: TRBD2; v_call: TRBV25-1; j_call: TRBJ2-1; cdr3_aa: CASGTTSGIYNEQFF; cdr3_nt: TGTGCCAGCGGGACTACTAGCGGGATATACAATGAGCAGTTCTTC
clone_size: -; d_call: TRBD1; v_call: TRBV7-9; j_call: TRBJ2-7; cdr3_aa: CASSYLTGTATYEQYF; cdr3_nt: TGTGCCAGCAGCTATCTGACCGGGACAGCCACCTACGAGCAGTACTTC
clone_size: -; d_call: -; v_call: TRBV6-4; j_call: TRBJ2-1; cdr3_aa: CASTADFNSYNEQFF; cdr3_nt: TGTGCCAGCACCGCCGACTTCAACTCCTACAATGAGCAGTTCTTC
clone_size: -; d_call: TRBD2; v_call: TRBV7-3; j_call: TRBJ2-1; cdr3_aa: CASSHSGGLDEQFF; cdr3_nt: TGTGCCAGCAGCCATAGCGGGGGCCTCGATGAGCAGTTCTTC
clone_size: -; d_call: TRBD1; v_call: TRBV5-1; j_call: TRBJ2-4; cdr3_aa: CASSFGRQGDIQYF; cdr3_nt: TGCGCCAGCAGCTTCGGAAGACAGGGAGACATTCAGTACTTC